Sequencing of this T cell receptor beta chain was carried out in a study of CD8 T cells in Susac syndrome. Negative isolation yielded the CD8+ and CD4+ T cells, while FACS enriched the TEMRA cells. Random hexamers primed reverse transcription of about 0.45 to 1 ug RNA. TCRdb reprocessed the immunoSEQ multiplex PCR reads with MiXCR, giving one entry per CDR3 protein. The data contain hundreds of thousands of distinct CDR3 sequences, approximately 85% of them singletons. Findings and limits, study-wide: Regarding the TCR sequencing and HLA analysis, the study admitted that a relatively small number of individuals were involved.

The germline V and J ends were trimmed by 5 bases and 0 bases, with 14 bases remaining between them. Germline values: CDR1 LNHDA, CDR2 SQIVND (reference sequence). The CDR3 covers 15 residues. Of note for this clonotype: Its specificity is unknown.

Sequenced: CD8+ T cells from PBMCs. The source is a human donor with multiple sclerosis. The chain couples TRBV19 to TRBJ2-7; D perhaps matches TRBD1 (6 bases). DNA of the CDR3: TGTGCCAGTAGTGCGCCGGGACACCTCTCCTACGAGCAGTACTTC. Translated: CASSAPGHLSYEQYF. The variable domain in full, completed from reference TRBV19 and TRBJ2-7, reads DGGITQSPKYLFRKEGQNVTLSCEQNLNHDAMYWYRQDPGQGLRLIYYSQIVNDFQKGDIAEGYSVSREKKESFPLTVTSAQKNPTAFYLCASSAPGHLSYEQYFGPGTRLTVT.